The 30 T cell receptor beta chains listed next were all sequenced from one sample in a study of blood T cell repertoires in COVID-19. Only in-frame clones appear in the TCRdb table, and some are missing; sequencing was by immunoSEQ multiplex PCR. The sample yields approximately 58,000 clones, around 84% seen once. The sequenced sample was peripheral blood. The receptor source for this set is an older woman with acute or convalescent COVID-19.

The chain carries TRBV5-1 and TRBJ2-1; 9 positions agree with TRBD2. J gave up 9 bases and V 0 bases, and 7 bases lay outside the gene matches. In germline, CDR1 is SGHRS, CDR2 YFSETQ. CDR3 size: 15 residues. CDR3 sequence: CASSLEGGGVTEQFF. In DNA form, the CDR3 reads TGCGCCAGCAGCTTGGAAGGCGGGGGGGTTACTGAGCAGTTCTTC. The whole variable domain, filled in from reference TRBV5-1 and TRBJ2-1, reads KAGVTQTPRYLIKTRGQQVTLSCSPISGHRSVSWYQQTPGQGLQFLFEYFSETQRNKGNFPGRFSGRQFSNSRSEMNVSTLELGDSALYLCASSLEGGGVTEQFFGPGTRLTVL.

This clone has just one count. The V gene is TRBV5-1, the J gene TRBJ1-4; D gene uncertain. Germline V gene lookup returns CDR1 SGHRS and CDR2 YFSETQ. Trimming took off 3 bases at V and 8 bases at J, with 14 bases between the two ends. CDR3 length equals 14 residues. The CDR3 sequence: CASSSPEGGEKLFF. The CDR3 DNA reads TGCGCCAGCAGCTCCCCGGAGGGTGGGGAAAAACTGTTTTTT.

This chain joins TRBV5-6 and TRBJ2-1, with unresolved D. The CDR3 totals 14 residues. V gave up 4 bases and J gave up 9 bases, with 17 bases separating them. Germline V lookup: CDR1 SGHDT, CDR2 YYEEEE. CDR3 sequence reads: CASSPQAGSSEQFF. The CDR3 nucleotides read TGTGCCAGCAGCCCTCAGGCAGGCTCCTCTGAGCAGTTCTTC.

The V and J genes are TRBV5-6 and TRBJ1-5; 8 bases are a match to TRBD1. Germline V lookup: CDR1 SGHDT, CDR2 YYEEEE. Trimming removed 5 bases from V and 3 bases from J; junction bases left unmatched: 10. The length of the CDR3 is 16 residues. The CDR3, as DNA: TGTGCCAGCAGTGACGGGGGACAGGTTCTCAATCAGCCCCAGCATTTT. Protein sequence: CASSDGGQVLNQPQHF. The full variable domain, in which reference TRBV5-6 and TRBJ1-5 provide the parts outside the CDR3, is DAGVTQSPTHLIKTRGQQVTLRCSPKSGHDTVSWYQQALGQGPQFIFQYYEEEERQRGNFPDRFSGHQFPNYSSELNVNALLLGDSALYLCASSDGGQVLNQPQHFGDGTRLSIL.

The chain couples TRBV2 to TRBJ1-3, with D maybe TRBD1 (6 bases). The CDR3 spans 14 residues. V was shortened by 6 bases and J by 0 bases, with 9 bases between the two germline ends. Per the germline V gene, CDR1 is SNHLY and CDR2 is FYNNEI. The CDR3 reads CASRGRGSGNTIYF. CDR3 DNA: TGTGCCAGCAGAGGCAGGGGCTCTGGAAACACCATATATTTT.

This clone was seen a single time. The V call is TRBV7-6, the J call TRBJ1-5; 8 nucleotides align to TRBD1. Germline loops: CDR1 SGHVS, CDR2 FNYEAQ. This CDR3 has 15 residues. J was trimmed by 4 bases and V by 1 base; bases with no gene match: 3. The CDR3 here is CASSLEGQANQPQHF. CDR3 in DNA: TGTGCCAGCAGCTTAGAGGGACAGGCTAATCAGCCCCAGCATTTT.

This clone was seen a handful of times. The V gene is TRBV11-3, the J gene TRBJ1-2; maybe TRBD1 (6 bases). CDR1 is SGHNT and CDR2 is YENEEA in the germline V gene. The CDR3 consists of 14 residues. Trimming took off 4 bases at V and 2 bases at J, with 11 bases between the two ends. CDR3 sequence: CASSSWTVNYGYTF. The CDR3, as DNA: TGTGCCAGCAGCTCTTGGACAGTAAACTATGGCTACACCTTC.

The CDR3 DNA sequence: TGTGCCAGCAGGACAGAAAGCACAGATACGCAGTATTTT. Translation: CASRTESTDTQYF. The rearrangement uses TRBV6-6 and TRBJ2-3, with D possibly TRBD1 on 5 matching bases. Looked up from germline, CDR1 is MNHNY and CDR2 is SVGAGI (reference sequence). The CDR3 has 13 residues. Trimming removed 6 bases at V and 0 bases at J, with 7 bases between.

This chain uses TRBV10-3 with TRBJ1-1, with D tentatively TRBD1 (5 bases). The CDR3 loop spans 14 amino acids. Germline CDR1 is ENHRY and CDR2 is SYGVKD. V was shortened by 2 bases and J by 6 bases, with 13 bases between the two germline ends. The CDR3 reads CAISEGGNQPEAFF. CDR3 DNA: TGTGCCATCAGTGAGGGGGGGAATCAGCCTGAAGCTTTCTTT.

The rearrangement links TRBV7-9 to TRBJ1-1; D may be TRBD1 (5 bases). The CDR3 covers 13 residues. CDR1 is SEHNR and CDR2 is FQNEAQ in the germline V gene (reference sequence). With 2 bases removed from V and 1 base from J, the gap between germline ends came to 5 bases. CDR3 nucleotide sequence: TGTGCCAGCAGCTTACAGGGGAACACTGAAGCTTTCTTT. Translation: CASSLQGNTEAFF.

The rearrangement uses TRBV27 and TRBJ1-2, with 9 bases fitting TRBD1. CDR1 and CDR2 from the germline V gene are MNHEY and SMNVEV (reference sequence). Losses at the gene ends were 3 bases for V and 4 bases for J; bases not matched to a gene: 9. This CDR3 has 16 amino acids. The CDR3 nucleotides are TGTGCCAGCAGTTTCACTCCGGGACAGGGAGGCTATGGCTACACCTTC. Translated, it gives CASSFTPGQGGYGYTF.

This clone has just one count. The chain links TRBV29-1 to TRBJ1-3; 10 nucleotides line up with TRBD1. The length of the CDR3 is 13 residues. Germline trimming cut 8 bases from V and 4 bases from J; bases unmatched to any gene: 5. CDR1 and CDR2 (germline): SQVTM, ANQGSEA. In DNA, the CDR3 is TGCAGCCGTGACAGGGGGCTAGGAAACACCATATATTTT. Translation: CSRDRGLGNTIYF.

CDR3 loop: CASTHGQAGSPLHF. The CDR3 DNA sequence: TGTGCCAGCACCCACGGACAGGCAGGTTCACCCCTCCACTTT. The J gene is TRBJ1-6, the V gene TRBV6-5; 7 positions match TRBD1. The length of the CDR3 is 14 residues. Germline V gene data show CDR1 as MNHEY and CDR2 as SVGAGI. V lost 7 bases to trimming and J lost 9 bases; unmatched junction nucleotides: 9.

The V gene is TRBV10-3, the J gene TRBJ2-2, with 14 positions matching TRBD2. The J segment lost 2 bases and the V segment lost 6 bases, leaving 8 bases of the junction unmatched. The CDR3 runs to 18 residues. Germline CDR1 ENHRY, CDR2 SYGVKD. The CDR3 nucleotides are TGTGCCATCAGCCTCCGGACTAGCGGGGGGTTAAACACCGGGGAGCTGTTTTTT. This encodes CAISLRTSGGLNTGELFF.

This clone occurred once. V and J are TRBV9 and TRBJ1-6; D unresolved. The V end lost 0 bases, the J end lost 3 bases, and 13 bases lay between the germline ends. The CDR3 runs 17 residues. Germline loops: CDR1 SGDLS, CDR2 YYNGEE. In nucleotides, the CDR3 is TGTGCCAGCAGCGTAGCACCCGGTGAGCTCTATAATTCACCCCTCCACTTT. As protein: CASSVAPGELYNSPLHF.

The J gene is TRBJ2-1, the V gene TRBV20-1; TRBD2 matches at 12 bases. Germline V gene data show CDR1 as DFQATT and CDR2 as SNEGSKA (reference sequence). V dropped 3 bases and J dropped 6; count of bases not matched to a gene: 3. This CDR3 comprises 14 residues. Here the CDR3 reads CSASGTSGRNEQFF. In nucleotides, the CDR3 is TGCAGTGCTAGTGGGACTAGCGGGCGCAATGAGCAGTTCTTC.

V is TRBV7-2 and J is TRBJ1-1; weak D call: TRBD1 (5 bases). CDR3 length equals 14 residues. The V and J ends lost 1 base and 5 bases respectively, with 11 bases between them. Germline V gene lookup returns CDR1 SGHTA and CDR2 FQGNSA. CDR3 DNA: TGTGCCAGCAGCTTAGGGCAGGGCTTTACTGAAGCTTTCTTT. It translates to CASSLGQGFTEAFF. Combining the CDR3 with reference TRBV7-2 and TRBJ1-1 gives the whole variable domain GAGVSQSPSNKVTEKGKDVELRCDPISGHTALYWYRQSLGQGLEFLIYFQGNSAPDKSGLPSDRFSAERTGGSVSTLTIQRTQQEDSAVYLCASSLGQGFTEAFFGQGTRLTVV.

The DNA of the CDR3 is TGTGCCAGCCGGTCACTGGGACTAGCGGAAGAGACCCAGTACTTC. The encoded protein is CASRSLGLAEETQYF. The chain uses TRBV2 and TRBJ2-5, with 11 bases that match TRBD2. Germline CDR1 is SNHLY and CDR2 is FYNNEI. The V segment lost 8 bases and the J segment 3 bases; nucleotides outside the gene matches: 8. The CDR3 totals 15 residues.

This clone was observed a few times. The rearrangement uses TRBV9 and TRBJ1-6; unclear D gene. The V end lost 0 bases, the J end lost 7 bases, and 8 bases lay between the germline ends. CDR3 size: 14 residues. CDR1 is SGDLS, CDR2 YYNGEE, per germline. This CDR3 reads CASSVELWNSPLHF. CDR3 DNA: TGTGCCAGCAGCGTAGAACTATGGAATTCACCCCTCCACTTT.

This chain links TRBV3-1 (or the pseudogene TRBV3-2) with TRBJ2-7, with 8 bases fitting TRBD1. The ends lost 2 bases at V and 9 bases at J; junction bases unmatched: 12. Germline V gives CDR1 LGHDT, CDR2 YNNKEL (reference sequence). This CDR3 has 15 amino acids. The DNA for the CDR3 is TGTGCCAGCAGCCAACTCCGGGACAGGCCTCAGGGGCAGTACTTC. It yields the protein CASSQLRDRPQGQYF.

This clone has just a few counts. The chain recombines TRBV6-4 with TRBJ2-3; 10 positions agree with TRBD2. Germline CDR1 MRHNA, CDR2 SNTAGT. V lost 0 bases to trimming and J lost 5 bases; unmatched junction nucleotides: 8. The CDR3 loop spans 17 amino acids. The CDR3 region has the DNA TGTGCCAGCAGTGACTCAGGGAGCGGGGGGGGAAAAGATACGCAGTATTTT. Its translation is CASSDSGSGGGKDTQYF.

The CDR3 DNA follows: TGCGCCAGCAGCGTCAGGTCCGAATCAGGGTCACCCCTCCACTTT. Amino acids: CASSVRSESGSPLHF. The chain joins TRBV5-1 to TRBJ1-6; possibly TRBD1 for D (5 bases). The CDR3 is made up of 15 amino acids. The V gene's germline CDR1 is SGHRS and CDR2 YFSETQ. Trimming took 4 bases from V and 10 from J, leaving 18 bases between them.

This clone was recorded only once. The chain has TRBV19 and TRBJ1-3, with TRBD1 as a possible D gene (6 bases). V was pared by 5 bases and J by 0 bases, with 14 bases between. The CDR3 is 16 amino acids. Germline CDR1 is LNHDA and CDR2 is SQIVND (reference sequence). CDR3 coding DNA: TGTGCCAGTAGTGACGACAGGACCTTCTCTGGAAACACCATATATTTT. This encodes CASSDDRTFSGNTIYF.

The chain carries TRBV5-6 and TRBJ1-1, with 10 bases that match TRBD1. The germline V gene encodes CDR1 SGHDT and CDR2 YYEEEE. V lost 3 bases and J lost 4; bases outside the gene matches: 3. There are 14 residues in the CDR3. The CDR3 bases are TGTGCCAGCAGCTCGACAGGGGGCCGCACTGAAGCTTTCTTT. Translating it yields CASSSTGGRTEAFF.

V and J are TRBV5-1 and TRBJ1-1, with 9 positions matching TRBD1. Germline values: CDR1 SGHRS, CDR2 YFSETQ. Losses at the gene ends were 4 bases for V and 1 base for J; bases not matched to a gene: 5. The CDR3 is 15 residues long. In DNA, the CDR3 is TGCGCCAGCAGCGGCGGACAGGGGTCGAACACTGAAGCTTTCTTT. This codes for CASSGGQGSNTEAFF.

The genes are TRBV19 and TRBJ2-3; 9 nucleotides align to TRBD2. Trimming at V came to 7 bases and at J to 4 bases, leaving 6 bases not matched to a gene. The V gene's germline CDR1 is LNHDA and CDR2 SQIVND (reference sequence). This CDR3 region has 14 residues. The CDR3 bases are TGTGCCAGTAAGAAGGCGGGGGGGCCAGATACGCAGTATTTT. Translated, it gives CASKKAGGPDTQYF.

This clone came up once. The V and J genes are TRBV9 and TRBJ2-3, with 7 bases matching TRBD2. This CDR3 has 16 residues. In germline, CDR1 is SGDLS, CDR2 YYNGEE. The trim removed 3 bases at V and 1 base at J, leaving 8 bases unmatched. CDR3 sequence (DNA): TGTGCCAGCAGCGCAACTGGGGGGAGGGGCACAGATACGCAGTATTTT. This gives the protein CASSATGGRGTDTQYF. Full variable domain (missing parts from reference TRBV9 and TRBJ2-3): DSGVTQTPKHLITATGQRVTLRCSPRSGDLSVYWYQQSLDQGLQFLIQYYNGEERAKGNILERFSAQQFPDLHSELNLSSLELGDSALYFCASSATGGRGTDTQYFGPGTRLTVL.

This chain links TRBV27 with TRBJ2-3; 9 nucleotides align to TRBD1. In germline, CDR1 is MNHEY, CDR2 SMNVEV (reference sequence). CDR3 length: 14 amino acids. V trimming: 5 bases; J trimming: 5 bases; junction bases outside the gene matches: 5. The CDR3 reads CASSHRGREDTQYF. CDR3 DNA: TGTGCCAGCAGTCACAGGGGGCGGGAAGATACGCAGTATTTT.

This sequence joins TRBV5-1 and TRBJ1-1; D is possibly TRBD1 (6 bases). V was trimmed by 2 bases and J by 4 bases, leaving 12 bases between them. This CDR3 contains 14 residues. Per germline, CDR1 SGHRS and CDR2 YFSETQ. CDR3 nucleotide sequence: TGCGCCAGCAGCTTTGGACAGCGGTTCACTGAAGCTTTCTTT. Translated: CASSFGQRFTEAFF.

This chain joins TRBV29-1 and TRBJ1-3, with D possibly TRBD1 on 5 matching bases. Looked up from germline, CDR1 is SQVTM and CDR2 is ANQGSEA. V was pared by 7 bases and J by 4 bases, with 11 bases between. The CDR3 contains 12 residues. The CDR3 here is CSAVGGGNTIYF. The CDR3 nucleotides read TGCAGCGCCGTCGGGGGAGGAAACACCATATATTTT.